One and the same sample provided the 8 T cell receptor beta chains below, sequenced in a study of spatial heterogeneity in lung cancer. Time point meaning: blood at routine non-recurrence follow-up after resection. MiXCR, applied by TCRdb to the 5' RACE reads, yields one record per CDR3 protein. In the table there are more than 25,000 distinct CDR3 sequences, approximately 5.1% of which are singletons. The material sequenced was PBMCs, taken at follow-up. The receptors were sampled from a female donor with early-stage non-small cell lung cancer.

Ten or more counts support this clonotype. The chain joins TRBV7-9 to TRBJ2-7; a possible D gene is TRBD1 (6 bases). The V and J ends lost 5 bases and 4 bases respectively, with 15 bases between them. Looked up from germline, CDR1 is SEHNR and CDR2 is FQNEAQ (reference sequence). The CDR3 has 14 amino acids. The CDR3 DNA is TGTGCCAGCAGCCGAGGACAGTTAAATTACGAGCAGTACTTC. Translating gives CASSRGQLNYEQYF.

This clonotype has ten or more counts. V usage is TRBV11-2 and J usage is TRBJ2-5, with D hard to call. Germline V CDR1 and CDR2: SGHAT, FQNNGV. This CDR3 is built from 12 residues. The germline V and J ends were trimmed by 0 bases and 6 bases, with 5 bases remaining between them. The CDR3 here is CASSLDTKTQYF. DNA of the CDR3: TGTGCCAGCAGCTTAGATACCAAGACCCAGTACTTC.

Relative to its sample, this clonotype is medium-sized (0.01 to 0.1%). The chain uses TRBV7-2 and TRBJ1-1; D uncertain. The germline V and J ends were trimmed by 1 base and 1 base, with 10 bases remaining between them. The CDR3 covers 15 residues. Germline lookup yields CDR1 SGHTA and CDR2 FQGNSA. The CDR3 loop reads CASSLGRIRNTEAFF. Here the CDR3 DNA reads TGTGCCAGCAGCTTAGGCCGGATAAGGAACACTGAAGCTTTCTTT.

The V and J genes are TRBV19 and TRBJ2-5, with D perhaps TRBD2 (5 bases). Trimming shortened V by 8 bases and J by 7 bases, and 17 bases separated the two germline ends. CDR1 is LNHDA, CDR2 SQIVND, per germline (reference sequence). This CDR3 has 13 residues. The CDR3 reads CASCPVGGGTQYF. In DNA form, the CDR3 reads TGTGCCAGTTGCCCGGTTGGAGGAGGGACCCAGTACTTC.

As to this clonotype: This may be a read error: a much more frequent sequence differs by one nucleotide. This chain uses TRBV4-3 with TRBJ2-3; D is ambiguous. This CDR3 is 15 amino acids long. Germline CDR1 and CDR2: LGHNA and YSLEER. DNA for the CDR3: TGCGCCGGCAGCCAAGATCTGGCTCTCACAGATACGCAGTATTTT. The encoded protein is CAGSQDLALTDTQYF.

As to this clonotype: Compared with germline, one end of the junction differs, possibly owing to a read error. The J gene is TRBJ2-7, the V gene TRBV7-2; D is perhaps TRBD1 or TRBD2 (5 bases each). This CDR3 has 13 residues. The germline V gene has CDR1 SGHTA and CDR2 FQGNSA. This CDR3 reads CASSFAGTYEQDF. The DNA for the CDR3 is TGTGCCAGCAGCTTTGCAGGGACCTACGAGCAGGACTTC.

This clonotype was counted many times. CDR3 coding DNA: TGTGCCAGCAGCCAAGGACGCACAGCTTGGGTTGCCACTGAAGCTTTCTTT. It yields the protein CASSQGRTAWVATEAFF. This chain links TRBV3-1 with TRBJ1-1; no clear D. V lost 1 base and J lost 4, with 19 bases in between. CDR3 size: 17 residues. The germline CDR1 and CDR2 sequences are LGHDT and YNNKEL (reference sequence).

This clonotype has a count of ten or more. The CDR3 loop is CASKTGSTGELFF. CDR3 nucleotide sequence: TGTGCCAGCAAGACAGGGAGCACCGGGGAGCTGTTTTTT. The chain uses TRBV28 and TRBJ2-2; 7 bases match TRBD1. Per germline, CDR1 MDHEN and CDR2 SYDVKM. V shed 7 bases and J 4 bases; nucleotides not matched to a gene: 3. This CDR3 region has 13 residues. Filled out from reference TRBV28 and TRBJ2-2, the complete variable domain reads DVKVTQSSRYLVKRTGEKVFLECVQDMDHENMFWYRQDPGLGLRLIYFSYDVKMKEKGDIPEGYSVSREKKERFSLILESASTNQTSMYLCASKTGSTGELFFGEGSRLTVL.